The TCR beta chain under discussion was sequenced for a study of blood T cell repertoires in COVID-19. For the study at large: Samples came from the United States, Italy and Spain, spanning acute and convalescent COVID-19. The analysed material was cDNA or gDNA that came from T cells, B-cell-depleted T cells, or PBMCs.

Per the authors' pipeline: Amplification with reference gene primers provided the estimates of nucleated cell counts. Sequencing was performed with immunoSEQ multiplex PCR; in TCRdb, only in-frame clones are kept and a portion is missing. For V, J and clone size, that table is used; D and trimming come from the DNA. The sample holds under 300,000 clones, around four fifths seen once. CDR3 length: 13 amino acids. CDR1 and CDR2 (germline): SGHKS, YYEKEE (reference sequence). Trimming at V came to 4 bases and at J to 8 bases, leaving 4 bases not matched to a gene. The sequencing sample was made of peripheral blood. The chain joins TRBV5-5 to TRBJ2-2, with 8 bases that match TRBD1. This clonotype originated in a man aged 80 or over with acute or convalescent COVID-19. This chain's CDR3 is CASSRTGLGELFF. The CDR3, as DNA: TGTGCCAGCAGCAGGACAGGGCTTGGGGAGCTGTTTTTT. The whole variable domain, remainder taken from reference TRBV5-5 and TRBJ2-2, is DAGVTQSPTHLIKTRGQQVTLRCSPISGHKSVSWYQQVLGQGPQFIFQYYEKEERGRGNFPDRFSARQFPNYSSELNVNALLLGDSALYLCASSRTGLGELFFGEGSRLTVL.